This TCR beta chain was identified in a study of blood T cell repertoires in COVID-19. V was pared by 4 bases and J by 4 bases, with 12 bases between. The CDR3 totals 14 residues. Germline V gene lookup returns CDR1 KGHDR and CDR2 SFDVKD. The protocol was immunoSEQ multiplex PCR, while the TCRdb copy is restricted to in-frame clones and leaves out a portion. The profile shows approximately 220,000 clones, about 87% of them singletons. The V call is TRBV24-1, the J call TRBJ1-2, with D possibly being TRBD1 (5 bases). This receptor was taken from a man between 25 and 39 years old who had recovered from COVID-19. Sequences were obtained from PBMCs or T cells enriched from blood (not recorded which). CDR3 bases: TGTGCCACCAGTGACTCGACAGTCCTCTATGGCTACACCTTC. This translates into CATSDSTVLYGYTF.